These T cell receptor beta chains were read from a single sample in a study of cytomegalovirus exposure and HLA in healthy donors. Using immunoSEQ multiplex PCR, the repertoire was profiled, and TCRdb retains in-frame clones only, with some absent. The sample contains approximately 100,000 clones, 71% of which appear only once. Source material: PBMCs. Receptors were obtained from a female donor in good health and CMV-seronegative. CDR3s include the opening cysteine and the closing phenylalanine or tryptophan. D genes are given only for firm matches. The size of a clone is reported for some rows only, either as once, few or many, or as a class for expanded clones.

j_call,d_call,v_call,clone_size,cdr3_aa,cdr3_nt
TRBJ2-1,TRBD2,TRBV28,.,CASSFKLAGSNNEQFF,TGTGCCAGCAGTTTCAAACTAGCGGGAAGTAACAATGAGCAGTTCTTC
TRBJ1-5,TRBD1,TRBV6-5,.,CASSQGAVQPQHF,TGTGCCAGCAGCCAGGGGGCGGTTCAGCCCCAGCATTTT
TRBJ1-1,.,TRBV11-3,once,CASSPRGGREAFF,TGTGCCAGCAGCCCGCGGGGGGGCCGCGAAGCTTTCTTT
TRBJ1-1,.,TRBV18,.,CASSPTGRSINTEAFF,TGTGCCAGCTCACCAACCGGGAGGTCAATCAACACTGAAGCTTTCTTT
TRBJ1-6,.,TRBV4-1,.,CASSQAGNPNSPLHF,TGCGCCAGCAGCCAGGCCGGGAATCCCAATTCACCCCTCCACTTT
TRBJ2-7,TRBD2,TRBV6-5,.,CASSYEPSGSYEQYF,TGTGCCAGCAGTTACGAGCCTAGCGGGAGTTACGAGCAGTACTTC
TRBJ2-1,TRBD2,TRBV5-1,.,CASSSLSSGAYNEQFF,TGCGCCAGCAGCTCCCTATCTAGCGGGGCCTACAATGAGCAGTTCTTC
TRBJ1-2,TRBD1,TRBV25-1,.,CASVPTRGTGEGYTF,TGTGCCAGCGTACCAACCCGGGGGACAGGGGAAGGCTACACCTTC
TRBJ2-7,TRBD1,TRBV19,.,CASSLGTGVYEQYF,TGTGCCAGTAGTCTCGGGACAGGCGTCTACGAGCAGTACTTC
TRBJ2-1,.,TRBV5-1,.,CASSLGRTPNEQFF,TGCGCCAGCAGCCTGGGGAGGACCCCCAATGAGCAGTTCTTC
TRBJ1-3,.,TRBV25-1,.,CASSEHGKGNTIYF,TGTGCCAGTAGTGAACATGGCAAAGGAAACACCATATATTTT
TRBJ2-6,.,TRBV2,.,CASSATQSAGANVLTF,TGTGCCAGCAGTGCGACACAGTCAGCTGGGGCCAACGTCCTGACTTTC
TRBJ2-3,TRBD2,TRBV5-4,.,CASSLEPSGRTDTQYF,TGTGCCAGCAGCTTGGAACCTAGCGGGAGGACAGATACGCAGTATTTT
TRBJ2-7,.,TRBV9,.,CASSVGHPLSYEQYF,TGTGCCAGCAGCGTTGGACACCCTCTCTCCTACGAGCAGTACTTC
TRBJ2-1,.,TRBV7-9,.,CASSLREYNEQFF,TGTGCCAGCAGCCTCAGGGAATACAATGAGCAGTTCTTC
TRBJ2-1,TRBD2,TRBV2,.,CASRGAGDYNEQFF,TGTGCCAGCAGAGGAGCGGGAGATTACAATGAGCAGTTCTTC
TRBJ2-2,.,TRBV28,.,CASSPGGRGTGELFF,TGTGCCAGCAGTCCCGGGGGTCGGGGCACCGGGGAGCTGTTTTTT
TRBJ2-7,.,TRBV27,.,CASSTLIRDSSYEQYF,TGTGCCAGCTCCACCTTAATCCGGGACTCTTCCTACGAGCAGTACTTC
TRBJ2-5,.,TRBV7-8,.,CASSPGGAGNQETQYF,TGTGCCAGCAGCCCAGGAGGGGCAGGAAATCAAGAGACCCAGTACTTC
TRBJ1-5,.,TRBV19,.,CASSIDLFQPQHF,TGTGCCAGTAGTATAGATCTATTCCAGCCCCAGCATTTT
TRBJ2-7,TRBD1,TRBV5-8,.,CASSPRTGGFEQYF,TGTGCCAGCAGTCCTAGGACAGGGGGCTTCGAGCAGTACTTC
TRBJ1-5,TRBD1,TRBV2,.,CASDTWDRGQPQHF,TGTGCCAGCGATACCTGGGACAGAGGTCAGCCCCAGCATTTT
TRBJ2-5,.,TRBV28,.,CASSTPGDGQETQYF,TGTGCCAGCAGTACCCCAGGGGACGGACAAGAGACCCAGTACTTC
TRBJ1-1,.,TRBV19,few,CASSTTLTNEAFF,TGTGCCAGTAGTACTACACTCACTAATGAAGCTTTCTTT